The rows below give T cell receptor beta chains drawn from one sample of a study of T cell responses to AZD1222 COVID-19 vaccine. Sequencing was performed with immunoSEQ multiplex PCR; in TCRdb, only in-frame clones are kept and a portion is missing. This table holds about 140,000 clones, 80% to 95% found once. Sequences were derived from peripheral blood, sampled 28 days after the second AZD1222 dose. The origin of the receptors is an adult who received the AZD1222 COVID-19 vaccine. Both conserved end residues are part of each CDR3.

>TRBV27|TRBJ2-6
CASSSTGPGANVLTF
>TRBV6-2/TRBV6-3|TRBJ2-5
CASSSQRQGYQETQYF
>TRBV25-1|TRBJ1-2
CASSVTGPGNLNYGYTF
>TRBV7-8|TRBJ1-2
CASSLSEGYGYTF
>TRBV19|TRBJ1-5
CASSIDHGDNQPQHF
>TRBV19|TRBJ1-2
CASSRNYGYTF
>TRBV3-1/TRBV3-2|TRBJ1-2
CASRLHSDSYGYTF
>TRBV9|TRBJ2-5
CASSSENQETQYF
>TRBV2|TRBJ1-3
CASLLVGGPGNTIYF
>TRBV19|TRBJ2-3
CASSNRDRGTDTQYF
>TRBV5-5|TRBJ1-5
CASSLGDSLFNQPQHF
>TRBV15|TRBJ2-7
CATGYEGEQYF
>TRBV5-8|TRBJ1-4
CASSRGQGGREKLFF
>TRBV6-5|TRBJ2-7
CASSYSHEQYF
>TRBV24-1|TRBJ2-3
CATTGRDRGTDTQYF
>TRBV10-1|TRBJ2-1
CASSESTYPPREQFF
>TRBV28|TRBJ1-5
CASSLIAGTRQPQHF
>TRBV7-9|TRBJ1-3
CASSAGDTIYF
>TRBV29-1|TRBJ1-1
CSVAEMNTEAFF
>TRBV6-5|TRBJ2-5
CASSYHLTSGRKTQYF
>TRBV2|TRBJ2-2
CASRTGVELFF
>TRBV19|TRBJ2-5
CASSRGSRPETQYF
>TRBV6-1|TRBJ1-4
CASSEATGRAEKLFF
>TRBV6-4|TRBJ1-1
CASRTSGGGTNTEAFF
>TRBV10-1|TRBJ1-4
CASRGGVAGFVTNEKLFF
>TRBV6-5|TRBJ1-5
CASSYKAQGDQPQHF
>TRBV5-8|TRBJ1-4
CASSFIKRSTNEKLFF
>TRBV7-3|TRBJ1-1
CASSPGQNTEAFF
>TRBV28|TRBJ1-4
CASSTGQGEEKLFF
>TRBV15|TRBJ1-2
CATSRAAGWDYGYTF
>TRBV28|TRBJ1-2
CASLTTGNYGYTF
>TRBV7-9|TRBJ1-2
CASSLWTDLYGYTF
>TRBV6-5|TRBJ2-2
CASSYTDTGELFF